This passage covers 21 T cell receptor beta chains from one sample sequenced in a study of blood T cell repertoires in COVID-19. Produced via immunoSEQ multiplex PCR; TCRdb's table is partial and in-frame only. The sample contains roughly 100,000 clones, around 86% of which appear only once. Sequencing used peripheral blood. These receptors all come from a man aged 80 or over with acute or convalescent COVID-19.

The chain employs TRBV15 and TRBJ1-2; 9 bases agree with TRBD1. Germline V CDR1 and CDR2: LNHNV, YYDKDF (reference sequence). There are 15 residues in the CDR3. V dropped 1 base and J dropped 4; count of bases not matched to a gene: 4. CDR3 coding DNA: TGTGCCACCAGCAGAGGGACAGGGGTGAGCTATGGCTACACCTTC. Encoded protein: CATSRGTGVSYGYTF.

Only one count was recorded for this clone. The chain carries TRBV5-5 and TRBJ1-5; a possible D gene is TRBD1 (5 bases). There are 15 residues in the CDR3. Germline loops: CDR1 SGHKS, CDR2 YYEKEE (reference sequence). V lost 2 bases and J 4 bases, leaving 13 bases between the germline ends. The CDR3 sequence: CASSFTGRVNQPQHF. DNA for the CDR3: TGTGCCAGCAGCTTTACTGGCAGGGTAAATCAGCCCCAGCATTTT. Full variable domain (rest looked up from reference TRBV5-5 and TRBJ1-5): DAGVTQSPTHLIKTRGQQVTLRCSPISGHKSVSWYQQVLGQGPQFIFQYYEKEERGRGNFPDRFSARQFPNYSSELNVNALLLGDSALYLCASSFTGRVNQPQHFGDGTRLSIL.

The chain links TRBV10-3 to TRBJ1-5; 8 bases line up with TRBD1. The CDR3 is 13 amino acids. The ends lost 6 bases at V and 8 bases at J; junction bases unmatched: 6. CDR1 is ENHRY, CDR2 SYGVKD, per germline. CDR3 sequence reads: CAIRAGGSEPQHF. CDR3 DNA: TGTGCCATCAGAGCAGGGGGCTCTGAGCCCCAGCATTTT.

This rearrangement joins TRBV18 to TRBJ1-1; 9 nucleotides line up with TRBD1. In germline, CDR1 is KGHSH, CDR2 LQKENI. This CDR3 is built from 16 residues. The trim removed 2 bases at V and 3 bases at J, leaving 7 bases unmatched. The CDR3 sequence: CASSPSRDREYTEAFF. The CDR3 nucleotides read TGTGCCAGCTCACCAAGTCGGGACAGGGAGTACACTGAAGCTTTCTTT.

The chain employs TRBV5-1 and TRBJ2-7, with 7 bases matching TRBD1. J lost 7 bases, V lost 4 bases, and 20 bases had no gene match. The CDR3 has 17 amino acids. The V gene's germline CDR1 is SGHRS and CDR2 YFSETQ. In nucleotides, the CDR3 is TGCGCCAGCAGCCGCGGACAGGCGGTTCCCGGTTATCGAGAGCAGTACTTC. The encoded protein is CASSRGQAVPGYREQYF.

This clone was picked up one time. The V call is TRBV6-5, the J call TRBJ2-3; D uncertain. Germline CDR1 is MNHEY and CDR2 is SVGAGI. V was shortened by 7 bases and J by 2 bases, with 13 bases between the two germline ends. This CDR3 has 14 amino acids. The CDR3 protein is CASTPGRHTDTQYF. CDR3 coding DNA: TGTGCCAGCACACCGGGTCGTCACACAGATACGCAGTATTTT.

The rearrangement joins TRBV9 to TRBJ2-5, with D maybe TRBD2 (5 bases). The length of the CDR3 is 15 residues. CDR1 and CDR2 (germline): SGDLS, YYNGEE. Trimming removed 0 bases at V and 7 bases at J, with 16 bases between. DNA of the CDR3: TGTGCCAGCAGCGTAGAGAGTAGCGTAATCGGGACCCAGTACTTC. Translated, it gives CASSVESSVIGTQYF.

The chain recombines TRBV30 with TRBJ1-3, with TRBD1 matching over 12 bases. The CDR3 contains 17 residues. Germline CDR1 GTSNPN, CDR2 SVGIG (reference sequence). The V segment lost 3 bases and the J segment 3 bases; nucleotides outside the gene matches: 9. CDR3 sequence (DNA): TGTGCCTGGAGCGTTCCCAGGGACAGGGGGCTTGGAAACACCATATATTTT. Encoded protein: CAWSVPRDRGLGNTIYF.

The rearrangement links TRBV7-3 to TRBJ2-4; no clear D gene. Germline V gene lookup returns CDR1 SGHTA and CDR2 FQGTGA. The ends were cut back, 5 bases at V and 8 bases at J, with 4 bases in the middle. The CDR3 spans 10 residues. CDR3 bases: TGTGCCAGCAGCACTCACATTCAGTACTTC. Translating gives CASSTHIQYF.

This sequence joins TRBV30 and TRBJ2-1, with 9 positions matching TRBD2. Germline values: CDR1 GTSNPN, CDR2 SVGIG (reference sequence). The CDR3 contains 14 residues. The J segment lost 4 bases and the V segment lost 5 bases, leaving 6 bases of the junction unmatched. The CDR3 DNA reads TGTGCCTGGGGAGGACTAGCGAGTTACAATGAGCAGTTCTTC. It translates to CAWGGLASYNEQFF.

The chain recombines TRBV19 with TRBJ2-5; 13 positions agree with TRBD2. Per the germline V gene, CDR1 is LNHDA and CDR2 is SQIVND (reference sequence). The CDR3 consists of 15 residues. V dropped 3 bases and J dropped 2; count of bases not matched to a gene: 0. CDR3 DNA: TGTGCCAGTAGTATGGGACTAGCGGGACAAGAGACCCAGTACTTC. This translates into CASSMGLAGQETQYF. The entire variable domain, with the rest obtained from reference TRBV19 and TRBJ2-5, is as follows: DGGITQSPKYLFRKEGQNVTLSCEQNLNHDAMYWYRQDPGQGLRLIYYSQIVNDFQKGDIAEGYSVSREKKESFPLTVTSAQKNPTAFYLCASSMGLAGQETQYFGPGTRLLVL.

About this clone itself: A read error may produce the germline difference seen at one junction end. This chain connects TRBV28 to TRBJ2-1; D gene unclear. Germline CDR1 is MDHEN and CDR2 is SYDVKM. The CDR3 has 10 residues. The CDR3 DNA reads TGTGCCAGCGGTTACAGTGAGCAGTTCTTC. Translation: CASGYSEQFF.

This chain uses TRBV15 with TRBJ2-3, with unresolved D. The CDR3 spans 14 residues. V lost 3 bases to trimming and J lost 1 base, with 8 bases between them. CDR1 and CDR2 (germline): LNHNV, YYDKDF (reference sequence). The CDR3 is CATSSQRGTDTQYF. DNA for the CDR3: TGTGCCACCAGCAGTCAACGGGGCACAGATACGCAGTATTTT.

J is TRBJ2-2 and V is TRBV7-9, with TRBD2 matching over 9 bases. V trimming: 4 bases; J trimming: 0 bases; junction bases outside the gene matches: 6. The CDR3 runs 17 residues. Germline lookup yields CDR1 SEHNR and CDR2 FQNEAQ (reference sequence). Here the CDR3 reads CASSYPGTSPNTGELFF. The CDR3 coding sequence is TGTGCCAGCAGCTACCCCGGGACTAGCCCGAACACCGGGGAGCTGTTTTTT. Supplemented by reference TRBV7-9 and TRBJ2-2, the full variable domain reads DTGVSQNPRHKITKRGQNVTFRCDPISEHNRLYWYRQTLGQGPEFLTYFQNEAQLEKSRLLSDRFSAERPKGSFSTLEIQRTEQGDSAMYLCASSYPGTSPNTGELFFGEGSRLTVL.

The rearrangement uses TRBV7-2 and TRBJ1-1, with 7 bases aligning to TRBD1. The J segment lost 3 bases and the V segment lost 5 bases, leaving 6 bases of the junction unmatched. The V gene's germline CDR1 is SGHTA and CDR2 FQGNSA. CDR3 size: 14 residues. CDR3 residues: CASSPGTAYTEAFF. CDR3 in DNA: TGTGCCAGCAGCCCCGGGACAGCATACACTGAAGCTTTCTTT. Based on the CDR3 plus reference TRBV7-2 and TRBJ1-1, the full variable domain is GAGVSQSPSNKVTEKGKDVELRCDPISGHTALYWYRQSLGQGLEFLIYFQGNSAPDKSGLPSDRFSAERTGGSVSTLTIQRTQQEDSAVYLCASSPGTAYTEAFFGQGTRLTVV.

This rearrangement joins TRBV14 to TRBJ1-2; maybe TRBD1 (5 bases). The CDR3 contains 13 residues. In germline, CDR1 is SGHDN, CDR2 FVKESK. V lost 1 base, J lost 3 bases, and 6 bases lay in between. CDR3 bases: TGTGCCAGCAGCCAAGCCAGGGACTATGGCTACACCTTC. Residues: CASSQARDYGYTF. Combining the CDR3 with reference TRBV14 and TRBJ1-2 gives the whole variable domain EAGVTQFPSHSVIEKGQTVTLRCDPISGHDNLYWYRRVMGKEIKFLLHFVKESKQDESGMPNNRFLAERTGGTYSTLKVQPAELEDSGVYFCASSQARDYGYTFGSGTRLTVV.

This clone was observed once. The gene calls are TRBV27 and TRBJ2-6; D gene ambiguous. CDR3 length equals 15 residues. The V end was cut by 2 bases, the J end by 4 bases, with 9 bases between. The V gene's germline CDR1 is MNHEY and CDR2 SMNVEV (reference sequence). CDR3 bases: TGTGCCAGCAGTTTACTGTGGGCCGGGGCCAACGTCCTGACTTTC. It is translated as CASSLLWAGANVLTF. The full variable domain, with the rest looked up from reference TRBV27 and TRBJ2-6, is EAQVTQNPRYLITVTGKKLTVTCSQNMNHEYMSWYRQDPGLGLRQIYYSMNVEVTDKGDVPEGYKVSRKEKRNFPLILESPSPNQTSLYFCASSLLWAGANVLTFGAGSRLTVL.

The J gene is TRBJ2-4, the V gene TRBV7-2; 9 bases fit TRBD1. V was pared by 5 bases and J by 0 bases, with 8 bases of the junction left unmatched. This CDR3 contains 17 residues. The germline V gene encodes CDR1 SGHTA and CDR2 FQGNSA. The CDR3 region is CASSEGTGRGAKNIQYF. The CDR3 nucleotides read TGTGCCAGCAGCGAAGGGACAGGGAGAGGAGCCAAAAACATTCAGTACTTC.

This clone was counted a few times. The chain is built from TRBV5-1 and TRBJ2-1; TRBD1 aligns across 9 bases. V lost 3 bases and J lost 0; bases outside the gene matches: 4. The length of the CDR3 is 16 residues. From germline, CDR1 is SGHRS and CDR2 YFSETQ. Written as DNA, the CDR3 is TGCGCCAGCAGCTCGGGACAGGGTAGCTCCTACAATGAGCAGTTCTTC. Protein sequence: CASSSGQGSSYNEQFF.

The V call is TRBV7-2, the J call TRBJ2-2; D ambiguous. This CDR3 has 14 amino acids. The V gene's germline CDR1 is SGHTA and CDR2 FQGNSA. Trimming took 1 base from V and 8 from J, leaving 11 bases between them. CDR3 sequence (DNA): TGTGCCAGCAGCTTAGTTCTAGAGAAAGGGGAGCTGTTTTTT. Protein: CASSLVLEKGELFF.

In its sample, this clone was seen a few times. This sequence joins TRBV12-3 or TRBV12-4 and TRBJ2-1; possibly TRBD1 for D (5 bases). Trimming removed 1 base from V and 8 bases from J, with 6 bases in between. The CDR3 loop spans 12 amino acids. This CDR3 is CASSLGGHEQFF. CDR3 nucleotides: TGTGCCAGCAGTTTAGGGGGCCATGAGCAGTTCTTC.